Shown below are 6 T cell receptor beta chains from a single sample sequenced in a study of T cells in Graves' hyperthyroidism and ophthalmopathy (dated by TCRdb to the late 2010s). The protocol used for the library was multiplex PCR. The run used an Illumina HiSeq 2000. TCR beta CDR3 regions were amplified from RNA transcripts. The first round of RT-PCR for the TCR CDR3 was performed with the HTBI primer set and the Qiagen OneStep RT-PCR kit. TCRdb's own reprocessing of the public reads used fastp at Q25 and MiXCR and kept productive beta chains. Records with the same CDR3 protein are collapsed into one entry carrying the most frequent genes and DNA. The table for this sample lists about 96,000 distinct CDR3 sequences; roughly 49% of them were counted only once. The ten largest clones take up roughly 26% of the sample. The sample was blood. The receptors were gathered from a woman aged 40 to 49 with Graves' hyperthyroidism.

The sample holds many counts of this clonotype. The gene calls are TRBV19 and TRBJ1-2; D is uncertain. The CDR3 is 14 residues long. The germline CDR1 and CDR2 sequences are LNHDA and SQIVND (reference sequence). Trimming shortened V by 0 bases and J by 8 bases, and 13 bases separated the two germline ends. As DNA, the CDR3 is TGTGCCAGTAGTATAGACCTCTCGACTCCAGGCTACACCTTC. This translates into CASSIDLSTPGYTF.

This clonotype occurred once. A read error may explain this, as a much larger clone is one base away. V and J are TRBV7-2 and TRBJ2-6; 8 bases are a match to TRBD1. The CDR3 totals 19 residues. Germline V lookup: CDR1 SGHTA, CDR2 FQGNSA. CDR3 nucleotide sequence: TGCGCCAGCAGCCAAGACAGGGGCTCAACGAACTCTGGGGCCAACGTCCTGACTTTC. Residues: CASSQDRGSTNSGANVLTF.

Many counts were recorded for this clonotype. The chain carries TRBV9 and TRBJ1-1, with TRBD1 matching 8 bases. This CDR3 region has 16 residues. CDR1 is SGDLS, CDR2 YYNGEE, per germline. The junction had 4 bases not matched to a gene; V was cut back by 0 bases and J by 0 bases. CDR3 nucleotides: TGTGCCAGCAGCGTAGTACCAGGGGGCGTGAACACTGAAGCTTTCTTT. Translating gives CASSVVPGGVNTEAFF.

This clonotype appeared many times. The V call is TRBV20-1, the J call TRBJ2-2, with D hard to call. Trimming took 1 base from V and 7 from J, leaving 16 bases between them. The germline V gene encodes CDR1 DFQATT and CDR2 SNEGSKA (reference sequence). This CDR3 comprises 15 residues. The CDR3 bases are TGCAGTGCTAGAGTCGCTAGTGATTTCCGCGGGGAGCTGTTTTTT. Translating it yields CSARVASDFRGELFF.

Written as DNA, the CDR3 is TGCAGCGCCAGGAGTGGAAACACCGGGGAGCTGTTTTTT. Translated, it gives CSARSGNTGELFF. V usage is TRBV29-1 and J usage is TRBJ2-2; no clear D. Trimming stripped 7 bases from V and 2 bases from J, with 11 bases between. The CDR3 has 13 amino acids. Per germline, CDR1 SQVTM and CDR2 ANQGSEA.

This clonotype was seen ten or more times. The chain has TRBV19 and TRBJ1-5, with D perhaps matching TRBD1 (6 bases). This CDR3 comprises 16 residues. V lost 5 bases and J lost 1, with 15 bases in between. Per germline, CDR1 LNHDA and CDR2 SQIVND (reference sequence). In DNA, the CDR3 is TGTGCCAGTAGTGTAGGGGGGCCGTGGAGCAATCAGCCCCAGCATTTT. Residues: CASSVGGPWSNQPQHF.